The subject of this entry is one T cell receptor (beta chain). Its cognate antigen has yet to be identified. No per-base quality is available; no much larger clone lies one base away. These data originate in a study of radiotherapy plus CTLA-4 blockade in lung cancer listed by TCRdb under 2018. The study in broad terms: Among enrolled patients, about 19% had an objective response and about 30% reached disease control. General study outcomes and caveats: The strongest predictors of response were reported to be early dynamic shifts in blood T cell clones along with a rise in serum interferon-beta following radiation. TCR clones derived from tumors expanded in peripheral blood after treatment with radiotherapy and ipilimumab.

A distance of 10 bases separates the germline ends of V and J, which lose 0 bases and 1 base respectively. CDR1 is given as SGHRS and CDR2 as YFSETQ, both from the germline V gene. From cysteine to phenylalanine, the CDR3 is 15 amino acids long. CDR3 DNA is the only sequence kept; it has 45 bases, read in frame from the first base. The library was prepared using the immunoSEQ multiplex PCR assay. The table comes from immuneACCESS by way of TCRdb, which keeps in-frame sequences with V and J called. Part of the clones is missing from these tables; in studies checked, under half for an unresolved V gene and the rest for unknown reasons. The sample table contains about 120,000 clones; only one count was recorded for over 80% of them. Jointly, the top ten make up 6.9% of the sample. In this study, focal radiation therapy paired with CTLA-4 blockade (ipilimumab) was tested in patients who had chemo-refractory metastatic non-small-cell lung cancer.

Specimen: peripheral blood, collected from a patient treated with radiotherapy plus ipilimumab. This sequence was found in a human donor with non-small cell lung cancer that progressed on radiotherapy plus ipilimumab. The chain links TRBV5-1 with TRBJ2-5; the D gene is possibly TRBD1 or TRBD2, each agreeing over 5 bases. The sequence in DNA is TGCGCCAGCAGCTTGGGGGGCGGAGGCCAAGAGACCCAGTACTTC. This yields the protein CASSLGGGGQETQYF.